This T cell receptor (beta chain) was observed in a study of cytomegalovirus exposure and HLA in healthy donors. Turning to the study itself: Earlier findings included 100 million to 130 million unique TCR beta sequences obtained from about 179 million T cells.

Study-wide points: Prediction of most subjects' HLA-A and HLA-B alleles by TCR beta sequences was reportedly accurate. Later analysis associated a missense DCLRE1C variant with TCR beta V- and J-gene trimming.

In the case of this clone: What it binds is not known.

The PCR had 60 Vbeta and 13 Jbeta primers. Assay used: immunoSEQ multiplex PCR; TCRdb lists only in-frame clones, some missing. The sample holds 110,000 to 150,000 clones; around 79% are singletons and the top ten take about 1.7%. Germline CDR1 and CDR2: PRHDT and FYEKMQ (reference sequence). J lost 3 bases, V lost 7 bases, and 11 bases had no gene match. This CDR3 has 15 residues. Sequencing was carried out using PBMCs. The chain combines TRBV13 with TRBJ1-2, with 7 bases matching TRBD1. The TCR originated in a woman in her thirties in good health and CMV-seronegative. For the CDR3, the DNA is TGTGCCAGCACCCCGACAGGGCCTAAGGACTATGGCTACACCTTC. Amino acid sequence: CASTPTGPKDYGYTF.